This T cell receptor beta chain came from a study of blood T cell repertoires in COVID-19. Study summary: Spain, Italy and the United States supplied samples that represented acute and convalescent COVID-19.

In the original workflow: From reference gene primer amplification, estimates of nucleated cell counts were derived. Produced via immunoSEQ multiplex PCR; TCRdb's table is partial and in-frame only. The D gene and trimming were derived from the DNA, and the V and J assignments and clone size from that table. The profile shows over 200,000 clones, 80% to 90% of them singletons. The V gene's germline CDR1 is MNHEY and CDR2 SMNVEV (reference sequence). The V segment lost 3 bases and the J segment 6 bases; nucleotides outside the gene matches: 10. CDR3 size: 15 residues. Seattle-derived patients entered the study during active infection and were followed longitudinally.

This sequence was found in a man aged 25 to 40 with COVID-19, enrolled during active disease. V is TRBV27 and J is TRBJ2-7; 8 nucleotides align to TRBD2. What was sequenced was peripheral blood. CDR3 DNA: TGTGCCAGCAGTTTCTCGGGGGGGGGAGTTGGCGAGCAGTACTTC. It codes for CASSFSGGGVGEQYF.